The 4 T cell receptor beta chains below come from one sample, sequenced in a study of blood T cell repertoires in COVID-19. Profiling relied on immunoSEQ multiplex PCR, and the TCRdb table lists in-frame clones only, not all of them. The sample gives tens of thousands of clones, around 83% of which show up once; under 35% is in the top ten. Sequencing input: peripheral blood. The source is a human donor in a cohort sampled during active COVID-19.

The rearrangement links TRBV6-4 to TRBJ1-2, with D uncertain. The V and J ends lost 2 bases and 2 bases respectively, with 3 bases between them. CDR3 length: 12 amino acids. In germline, CDR1 is MRHNA, CDR2 SNTAGT. The CDR3 sequence is CASSDSNYGYTF. The CDR3 bases are TGTGCCAGCAGTGACAGCAACTATGGCTACACCTTC.

This chain connects TRBV30 to TRBJ2-3, with D maybe TRBD2 (5 bases). The CDR3 extends over 13 amino acids. The germline V gene has CDR1 GTSNPN and CDR2 SVGIG (reference sequence). V was cut by 1 base and J by 2 bases, with 7 bases left in between. The CDR3 bases are TGTGCCTGGAGTGCGGGATACACAGATACGCAGTATTTT. The encoded protein is CAWSAGYTDTQYF. Together with reference TRBV30 and TRBJ2-3, the CDR3 gives the full variable domain: SQTIHQWPATLVQPVGSPLSLECTVEGTSNPNLYWYRQAAGRGLQLLFYSVGIGQISSEVPQNLSASRPQDRQFILSSKKLLLSDSGFYLCAWSAGYTDTQYFGPGTRLTVL.

This clone is a singleton in its sample. The rearrangement uses TRBV14 and TRBJ2-5, with D uncertain. The CDR3 loop spans 11 amino acids. Germline V lookup: CDR1 SGHDN, CDR2 FVKESK. The V end lost 4 bases, the J end lost 4 bases, and 4 bases lay between the germline ends. CDR3 amino acids: CASSPGETQYF. CDR3 nucleotides: TGTGCCAGCAGCCCGGGAGAGACCCAGTACTTC.

This clone appeared a single time. The V and J genes are TRBV7-3 and TRBJ2-5, with 7 bases aligning to TRBD2. This CDR3 spans 15 amino acids. After removal of 0 bases from V and 1 base from J, the junction contained 2 bases not matched to a gene. Germline assignment: CDR1 SGHTA and CDR2 FQGTGA. CDR3 residues: CASSLTGGIQETQYF. Written as DNA, the CDR3 is TGTGCCAGCAGCTTAACCGGGGGGATCCAAGAGACCCAGTACTTC.